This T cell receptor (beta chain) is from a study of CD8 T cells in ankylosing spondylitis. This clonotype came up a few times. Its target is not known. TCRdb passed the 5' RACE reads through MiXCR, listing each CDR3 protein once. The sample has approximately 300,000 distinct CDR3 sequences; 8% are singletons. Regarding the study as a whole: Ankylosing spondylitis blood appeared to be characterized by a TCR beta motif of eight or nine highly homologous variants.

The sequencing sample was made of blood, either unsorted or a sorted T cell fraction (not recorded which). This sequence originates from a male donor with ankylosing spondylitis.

The CDR3 region is CASSPLKSSEQYF. CDR3 nucleotide sequence: TGTGCCAGCAGTCCTCTTAAATCTTCCGAGCAGTACTTC. This chain uses TRBV12-3 or TRBV12-4 with TRBJ2-7; D call uncertain. The V and J ends lost 5 bases and 6 bases respectively, with 14 bases between them. This CDR3 spans 13 amino acids.